This T cell receptor beta chain was found in a study of cytomegalovirus exposure and HLA in healthy donors. Study results and limitations: Analyzed later, association rates of TCRs varied across HLA loci, with DRB1 most and HLA-C fewest. Association of a missense DCLRE1C variant with TCR beta V- and J-gene trimming was reported in a later analysis.

This PCR relied on a set of 60 Vbeta primers and 13 Jbeta primers. Clones were sequenced by immunoSEQ multiplex PCR, and TCRdb holds only the in-frame ones, with some missing. The sample records 200,000 or so clones, 82% being singletons. V was shortened by 2 bases and J by 10 bases, with 15 bases between the two germline ends. Germline V CDR1 and CDR2: MNHNY, SVGAGI (reference sequence). CDR3 size: 14 residues. A word on this clone: Its antigen is not identified.

This TCR was recovered from a boy between 2 and 10 years old in good health and CMV-seronegative. The rearrangement links TRBV6-6 to TRBJ2-1, with D unresolved. Sequencing was done on a sample of PBMCs. The CDR3 reads CASSYDSTFGEQFF. CDR3 DNA: TGTGCCAGCAGTTACGACTCCACTTTCGGGGAGCAGTTCTTC.